The TCR beta chain under discussion was sequenced for a study of blood T cells in healthy people across ages. A note on this clonotype: What it recognizes is unknown.

They isolated at least 6.5 million PBMCs from each sample. A sample-barcoded 5' primer and a J-beta primer mix were used in a second PCR of roughly 6 to 11 cycles. Each CDR3 protein gets one entry after TCRdb re-called the 5' RACE reads with MiXCR. The repertoire consists of about 1.7 million distinct CDR3 sequences, with roughly 27% occurring once and the leading ten covering about 7.7%. General study results and limits: Roughly linearly, TCR beta diversity per million T cells fell as age increased.

Germline lookup yields CDR1 SQVTM and CDR2 ANQGSEA. The CDR3 has 18 residues. Unmatched junction bases numbered 12, after V lost 0 bases and J lost 3 bases. The sample taken for sequencing was blood. The chain links TRBV29-1 to TRBJ2-7; TRBD2 agrees at 12 bases. The sequence was collected from a woman aged 25 to 45 in good health. The chain's CDR3 is CSVEDPIPGLAGYYEQYF. The CDR3 DNA reads TGCAGCGTTGAAGACCCCATCCCGGGACTAGCGGGTTACTACGAGCAGTACTTC.